Below, one T cell receptor (beta chain) is given with its context. Trimming removed 3 bases from V and 4 bases from J, with 6 bases in between. CDR1 is KGHSH, CDR2 LQKENI, per germline. The CDR3 has 12 amino acids. These data belong to a study of control samples from healthy donors and cancer patients. Libraries were prepared by immunoSEQ multiplex PCR; TCRdb keeps only in-frame clonotypes and omits some of them. The data hold fewer than 200,000 clones, with 85% to 95% observed a single time. The sequence was obtained from a man aged 25 to 45 in good health. This chain joins TRBV18 and TRBJ1-2, with D unclear. Sequences were obtained from blood. The CDR3 sequence: CASSPLGYGYTF. The CDR3 nucleotides read TGTGCCAGCTCACCCCTCGGCTATGGCTACACCTTC.